Reported below is one T cell receptor beta chain. Its antigen is still unknown. With a J-beta primer mix and a sample-barcoded 5' primer, a second PCR ran roughly 6 to 11 cycles. TCRdb called the 5' RACE reads again in MiXCR, with one record for every CDR3 protein. The profile shows approximately 1.5 million distinct CDR3 sequences, about 32% of them singletons. The data are from a study of blood T cells in healthy people across ages. Findings and caveats of the study: The fall in TCR beta diversity per million T cells was roughly linear with age.

CDR3 length: 17 residues. Trimming cost V 0 bases and J 6 bases; bases outside gene matches: 8. CDR1 SGHDN and CDR2 FVKESK come from the germline V gene. This TCR derives from a woman aged 30 to 39 in good health. The chain is built from TRBV14 and TRBJ2-2, with 9 bases aligning to TRBD2. What was sequenced was blood. The CDR3 sequence: CASSQEVAGGLAGELFF. CDR3 bases: TGTGCCAGCAGCCAAGAGGTGGCGGGGGGGCTGGCCGGGGAGCTGTTTTTT. The whole variable domain, remainder taken from reference TRBV14 and TRBJ2-2, is EAGVTQFPSHSVIEKGQTVTLRCDPISGHDNLYWYRRVMGKEIKFLLHFVKESKQDESGMPNNRFLAERTGGTYSTLKVQPAELEDSGVYFCASSQEVAGGLAGELFFGEGSRLTVL.